What follows are 31 T cell receptor beta chains derived from one specimen sequenced in a study of blood T cell repertoires in COVID-19. Assay used: immunoSEQ multiplex PCR; TCRdb lists only in-frame clones, some missing. The sample has some 180,000 clones; approximately 86% are singletons. Sequences were obtained from PBMCs or T cells enriched from blood (not recorded which). All receptors derive from a woman aged 35 to 49 in a cohort exposed to, infected with or recovered from COVID-19 (not recorded which).

A word on this clone: The identical CDR3 is also encoded by other nucleotide sequences in the sample. The CDR3 bases are TGTGCCAGCAGCTTAGGGCTCCTCAATGAGCAGTTCTTC. Its protein is CASSLGLLNEQFF. The genes are TRBV11-2 and TRBJ2-1; D is unresolved. The CDR3 spans 13 residues. The germline CDR1 and CDR2 sequences are SGHAT and FQNNGV. Trimming took 1 base from V and 6 from J, leaving 7 bases between them.

The rearrangement links TRBV20-1 to TRBJ1-1; D possibly corresponds to TRBD1 (5 bases). Trimming took off 4 bases at V and 6 bases at J, with 9 bases between the two ends. The CDR3 totals 11 residues. Per germline, CDR1 DFQATT and CDR2 SNEGSKA (reference sequence). The CDR3 is CSAKGYAEAFF. The CDR3 coding sequence is TGCAGTGCTAAGGGGTATGCTGAAGCTTTCTTT.

V is TRBV30 and J is TRBJ1-3; 8 nucleotides align to TRBD1. Germline trimming cut 0 bases from V and 4 bases from J; bases unmatched to any gene: 2. Germline V gene sequence: CDR1 GTSNPN, CDR2 SVGIG (reference sequence). This CDR3 contains 14 residues. For the CDR3, the DNA is TGTGCCTGGAGTGTAACAGGGGGAGGAAACACCATATATTTT. Translated: CAWSVTGGGNTIYF.

The chain carries TRBV2 and TRBJ2-7; TRBD1 matches 8 bases. CDR1 is SNHLY and CDR2 is FYNNEI in the germline V gene. This CDR3 comprises 14 residues. After removal of 2 bases from V and 4 bases from J, the junction contained 4 bases not matched to a gene. Written as DNA, the CDR3 is TGTGCCAGCAGTGAAAACAGGGGGAATTACGAGCAGTACTTC. This sequence encodes CASSENRGNYEQYF.

The chain carries TRBV27 and TRBJ2-1; weak D call: TRBD1 (5 bases). The CDR3 spans 15 residues. V lost 6 bases, J lost 2 bases, and 14 bases lay in between. The V gene's germline CDR1 is MNHEY and CDR2 SMNVEV (reference sequence). The CDR3: CASSRQGNPYNEQFF. For the CDR3, the DNA is TGTGCCAGCAGCCGTCAGGGAAACCCCTACAATGAGCAGTTCTTC.

The V call is TRBV4-3, the J call TRBJ2-1; 12 bases fit TRBD2. Germline trimming cut 4 bases from V and 4 bases from J; bases unmatched to any gene: 5. Germline CDR1 reads LGHNA; CDR2 reads YSLEER. The CDR3 is made up of 16 amino acids. The CDR3 loop reads CASSPRLAGEYNEQFF. In DNA form, the CDR3 reads TGCGCCAGCAGCCCCCGACTAGCGGGAGAGTACAATGAGCAGTTCTTC.

This clone has a handful of counts. The genes are TRBV4-2 and TRBJ2-7, with D perhaps TRBD2 (6 bases). Germline CDR1 LGHNA, CDR2 YNFKEQ. This CDR3 is built from 16 residues. The ends were cut back, 3 bases at V and 0 bases at J, with 15 bases in the middle. In DNA form, the CDR3 reads TGTGCCAGCAGCCAGTTCGGAGGGGCAAGCTCCTACGAGCAGTACTTC. This codes for CASSQFGGASSYEQYF.

The chain recombines TRBV10-1 with TRBJ1-1, with a possible D match to TRBD1 (6 bases). This CDR3 spans 16 amino acids. Germline V lookup: CDR1 WNHNN, CDR2 SYGVQD (reference sequence). The V end lost 3 bases, the J end lost 5 bases, and 19 bases lay between the germline ends. The CDR3 reads CASSDLQGPIWTEAFF. The CDR3 bases are TGCGCCAGCAGTGACTTGCAGGGGCCGATCTGGACTGAAGCTTTCTTT.

The chain combines TRBV5-5 with TRBJ2-1; 11 bases align to TRBD1. This CDR3 spans 15 amino acids. V trimming: 4 bases; J trimming: 6 bases; junction bases outside the gene matches: 6. Germline-derived CDR1 and CDR2 are SGHKS and YYEKEE (reference sequence). The CDR3 region is CASSLGQGAGNEQFF. The CDR3 DNA sequence: TGTGCCAGCAGCCTCGGACAGGGGGCTGGCAATGAGCAGTTCTTC.

J is TRBJ2-6 and V is TRBV15; 7 positions match TRBD1. This CDR3 comprises 19 residues. With V trimmed by 5 bases and J by 0 bases, 13 bases remained unmatched. Germline CDR1 reads LNHNV; CDR2 reads YYDKDF (reference sequence). CDR3 region: CATSDPNRGLYSGANVLTF. Here the CDR3 DNA reads TGTGCCACCAGCGACCCTAACAGGGGTCTTTACTCTGGGGCCAACGTCCTGACTTTC.

The chain joins TRBV9 to TRBJ2-5; weak D call: TRBD2 (6 bases). The CDR3 is 14 residues long. In germline, CDR1 is SGDLS, CDR2 YYNGEE. Trimming stripped 4 bases from V and 5 bases from J, with 15 bases between. As DNA, the CDR3 is TGTGCCAGCAGCCCTGGTTCCGGAGGGGAGACCCAGTACTTC. Its protein is CASSPGSGGETQYF.

The V call is TRBV13, the J call TRBJ1-2; TRBD1 matches at 7 bases. From germline, CDR1 is PRHDT and CDR2 FYEKMQ (reference sequence). V lost 0 bases, J lost 5 bases, and 12 bases stayed unmatched. This CDR3 contains 17 residues. For the CDR3, the DNA is TGTGCCAGCAGCTTAGGAAATAACAGGGGATCCAGGTATGGCTACACCTTC. The encoded protein is CASSLGNNRGSRYGYTF.

The chain has TRBV4-1 and TRBJ1-1, with D perhaps matching TRBD1 (5 bases). Trimming pared 10 bases from V and 4 bases from J, leaving 34 bases between. Looked up from germline, CDR1 is MGHRA and CDR2 is YSYEKL. The CDR3 runs to 19 residues. CDR3 sequence reads: CATRRVGPPGFGGGTEAFF. CDR3 DNA sequence: TGCGCCACCCGCCGGGTGGGGCCCCCGGGCTTCGGTGGTGGCACTGAAGCTTTCTTT.

The chain employs TRBV19 and TRBJ2-7; perhaps TRBD1 as D (6 bases). Per germline, CDR1 LNHDA and CDR2 SQIVND (reference sequence). The CDR3 is 14 residues long. Trimming pared 3 bases from V and 7 bases from J, leaving 16 bases between. The CDR3 DNA sequence: TGTGCCAGTAGTATCCTAGGGGGAGTGAGTGAGCAGTACTTC. Residues: CASSILGGVSEQYF. Supplemented by reference TRBV19 and TRBJ2-7, the full variable domain reads DGGITQSPKYLFRKEGQNVTLSCEQNLNHDAMYWYRQDPGQGLRLIYYSQIVNDFQKGDIAEGYSVSREKKESFPLTVTSAQKNPTAFYLCASSILGGVSEQYFGPGTRLTVT.

V usage is TRBV9 and J usage is TRBJ1-2, with D hard to call. The CDR3 is 14 residues long. V was pared by 0 bases and J by 9 bases, with 15 bases between. Germline V CDR1 and CDR2: SGDLS, YYNGEE. The CDR3 loop reads CASSVDKGAISYTF. DNA for the CDR3: TGTGCCAGCAGCGTAGATAAAGGAGCTATTAGCTACACCTTC.

V gene TRBV21-1 combines with J gene TRBJ1-1. TRBV21-1 is a pseudogene. This CDR3 comprises 15 residues. This CDR3 reads CASSKGAGVNTEAFF. CDR3 sequence (DNA): TGTGCCAGCAGCAAAGGGGCGGGGGTGAACACTGAAGCTTTCTTT.

V and J are TRBV4-1 and TRBJ2-1; 9 bases are a match to TRBD1. The V segment lost 5 bases and the J segment 4 bases; nucleotides outside the gene matches: 6. The germline CDR1 and CDR2 sequences are MGHRA and YSYEKL. The CDR3 consists of 15 residues. DNA of the CDR3: TGCGCCAGCAGCATCCGGGACAGGGAGTACAATGAGCAGTTCTTC. Its protein product is CASSIRDREYNEQFF.

The V and J genes are TRBV12-3 or TRBV12-4 and TRBJ2-7; possible D gene TRBD1, 6 bases. The length of the CDR3 is 13 residues. V was shortened by 6 bases and J by 6 bases, with 15 bases between the two germline ends. CDR3 protein: CASRPDSLGEQYF. DNA for the CDR3: TGTGCCAGCAGGCCGGACAGCCTCGGCGAGCAGTACTTC.

This rearrangement joins TRBV11-2 to TRBJ1-1; D possibly corresponds to TRBD1 (5 bases). Trimming pared 0 bases from V and 4 bases from J, leaving 18 bases between. Germline loops: CDR1 SGHAT, CDR2 FQNNGV. There are 17 residues in the CDR3. The CDR3 nucleotides are TGTGCCAGCAGCTTAGAGGGGGGGAGAGGGGTCCTCACTGAAGCTTTCTTT. It codes for CASSLEGGRGVLTEAFF.

J is TRBJ2-5 and V is TRBV12-3 or TRBV12-4; D is uncertain. V dropped 5 bases and J dropped 5 bases, with 12 bases sitting between them. This CDR3 is built from 13 residues. CDR3 DNA: TGTGCCAGCAGTCTCCCTCTCGGGGAGACCCAGTACTTC. Its translation is CASSLPLGETQYF.

V usage is TRBV28 and J usage is TRBJ2-1; 8 bases are shared with TRBD2. This CDR3 is built from 15 residues. The trim removed 5 bases at V and 0 bases at J, leaving 3 bases unmatched. CDR1 is MDHEN, CDR2 SYDVKM, per germline. This CDR3 reads CASSSGGSSYNEQFF. The CDR3 nucleotides read TGTGCCAGCAGTAGCGGGGGTAGCTCCTACAATGAGCAGTTCTTC.

This clone was detected a few times. The rearrangement links TRBV7-8 to TRBJ2-7; 9 nucleotides align to TRBD1. V dropped 0 bases and J dropped 2; count of bases not matched to a gene: 8. The germline CDR1 and CDR2 sequences are SGHVS and FQNEAQ. CDR3 length: 17 amino acids. The CDR3 reads CASSLARGTGHTYEQYF. CDR3 in DNA: TGTGCCAGCAGCTTAGCGAGGGGGACAGGGCACACCTACGAGCAGTACTTC.

This clone occurred once. This chain joins TRBV3-1 (or the pseudogene TRBV3-2) and TRBJ1-2; D perhaps matches TRBD1 (6 bases). The CDR3 covers 16 residues. V was pared by 4 bases and J by 8 bases, with 23 bases between. CDR1 and CDR2 from the germline V gene are LGHDT and YNNKEL (reference sequence). The CDR3 nucleotides are TGTGCCAGCAGCCTCCCCGGGGCGGGGGGCCGGAAGGGCTACACCTTC. This gives the protein CASSLPGAGGRKGYTF.

This clone was seen a single time. The junction departs from germline at one end; a sequencing error may be responsible. The rearrangement joins TRBV7-9 to TRBJ2-7, with D possibly TRBD2 on 6 matching bases. CDR1 and CDR2 from the germline V gene are SEHNR and FQNEAQ (reference sequence). This CDR3 region has 16 residues. Written as DNA, the CDR3 is TGTGTCAGCAGCCACGACCTTAGCGGAGGAGCCTACGAGCAGTACTTC. Amino acid sequence: CVSSHDLSGGAYEQYF.

The genes are TRBV2 and TRBJ2-1; 11 bases align to TRBD1. Germline V lookup: CDR1 SNHLY, CDR2 FYNNEI. V gave up 7 bases and J gave up 7 bases; unmatched junction bases: 3. This CDR3 spans 13 amino acids. The CDR3 region has the DNA TGTGCCAGCATGGGACAGGGGGGAAATGAGCAGTTCTTC. Protein product: CASMGQGGNEQFF.

This clone was seen only once. The chain joins TRBV12-3 or TRBV12-4 to TRBJ2-7; 10 nucleotides agree with TRBD2. The V gene end was trimmed by 6 bases and the J gene end by 3 bases; junction bases not matched to a gene: 2. The CDR3 runs to 13 residues. The CDR3 DNA reads TGTGCCAGCAGCTGGACTAGCGGCTACGAGCAGTACTTC. This gives the protein CASSWTSGYEQYF.

The V call is TRBV5-1, the J call TRBJ2-2, with D unresolved. Germline CDR1 reads SGHRS; CDR2 reads YFSETQ. The CDR3 consists of 14 residues. The V gene lost 7 bases and the J gene lost 0 bases, with 10 bases spanning the gap. Here the CDR3 DNA reads TGCGCCAGCCGTCCCGGTTCGAACACCGGGGAGCTGTTTTTT. Translated, it gives CASRPGSNTGELFF.

This chain links TRBV29-1 with TRBJ2-7; 9 nucleotides align to TRBD1. The CDR3 is 13 residues long. Per germline, CDR1 SQVTM and CDR2 ANQGSEA. V shed 7 bases and J 0 bases; nucleotides not matched to a gene: 4. The chain's CDR3 is CSGRDRDSYEQYF. The CDR3 DNA is TGCAGCGGCCGGGACAGGGACTCCTACGAGCAGTACTTC.

J is TRBJ2-7 and V is TRBV13; D not resolved. The CDR3 covers 13 residues. V shed 0 bases and J shed 3 bases, with 6 bases lying between them. The V gene's germline CDR1 is PRHDT and CDR2 FYEKMQ (reference sequence). CDR3 protein: CASSLGNGYEQYF. The CDR3, as DNA: TGTGCCAGCAGCTTAGGCAACGGCTACGAGCAGTACTTC.

CDR3 amino acids: CASSPGSGATGELFF. CDR3 in DNA: TGTGCCAGCAGTCCCGGTAGCGGGGCCACCGGGGAGCTGTTTTTT. The chain employs TRBV9 and TRBJ2-2, with 8 nucleotides matching TRBD2. Trimming cost V 5 bases and J 4 bases; bases outside gene matches: 7. CDR1 is SGDLS, CDR2 YYNGEE, per germline. The CDR3 is 15 residues long.

The chain has TRBV6-5 and TRBJ2-3, with 8 bases lining up with TRBD1. The length of the CDR3 is 13 residues. The trim removed 8 bases at V and 2 bases at J, leaving 3 bases unmatched. Germline V gene lookup returns CDR1 MNHEY and CDR2 SVGAGI. CDR3 nucleotides: TGTGCCAGCCACAGGGGGTTCACAGATACGCAGTATTTT. This encodes CASHRGFTDTQYF.